This passage covers 29 T cell receptor beta chains from one sample sequenced in a study of T-cell reconstitution after alpha-beta-depleted transplantation in children. Unique molecular identifiers were used in preparing the TCRbeta library. One entry per CDR3 protein results from TCRdb running MiXCR on the PCR reads. Of more than 300,000 distinct CDR3 sequences in the sample, 15% to 20% were seen once. The material sequenced was PBMCs, mostly from graft donor cells, taken 360 days after TCRalphabeta/CD19-depleted stem cell transplant. The receptors here all came from a male patient between 2 and 10 years old who had a stem cell transplant for acute lymphoblastic leukemia, so the T cells may come from the graft donor.

This clonotype showed up just a few times. This rearrangement joins TRBV4-1 to TRBJ2-7; TRBD2 agrees at 10 bases. V lost 3 bases and J lost 3; bases outside the gene matches: 5. CDR1 and CDR2 from the germline V gene are MGHRA and YSYEKL. The CDR3 length is 15 residues. CDR3 region: CASSQTASGSYEQYF. DNA for the CDR3: TGCGCCAGCAGCCAGACAGCTAGCGGGAGCTACGAGCAGTACTTC.

Turning to this clonotype: One junction end does not reproduce the germline sequence, and a read error may be involved. The gene calls are TRBV28 and TRBJ2-2; D could derive from TRBD1 or TRBD2 (5 bases each). Germline V lookup: CDR1 MDHEN, CDR2 SYDVKM. This CDR3 is built from 13 residues. The CDR3 DNA reads as TGTGCCAGCAGTTTATGGGGTACCGGGGACCTGTTTTTT. This translates into CASSLWGTGDLFF.

This clonotype came up a few times. The chain couples TRBV12-3 or TRBV12-4 to TRBJ2-7, with D maybe TRBD2 (5 bases). This CDR3 has 15 residues. Trimming cost V 5 bases and J 0 bases, with 14 bases left between them. This CDR3 reads CASSPQASISYEQYF. The CDR3 nucleotides are TGTGCCAGCAGTCCCCAAGCTAGCATCTCCTACGAGCAGTACTTC.

This clonotype has at least ten counts. The chain links TRBV10-3 to TRBJ2-5; D gene unclear. The germline CDR1 and CDR2 sequences are ENHRY and SYGVKD. The CDR3 totals 13 residues. V was shortened by 6 bases and J by 5 bases, with 13 bases between the two germline ends. The CDR3: CAIRPGSMETQYF. The CDR3 coding sequence is TGTGCCATCAGGCCAGGATCGATGGAGACCCAGTACTTC.

The sample holds many counts of this clonotype. The chain joins TRBV24-1 to TRBJ1-5; D gene unclear. The CDR3 loop spans 13 amino acids. Trimming took 4 bases from V and 7 from J, leaving 10 bases between them. Germline V CDR1 and CDR2: KGHDR, SFDVKD. CDR3 nucleotide sequence: TGTGCCACCAGTGAAAGGGAATACCAGCCCCAGCATTTT. Encoded protein: CATSEREYQPQHF.

The chain has TRBV12-3 or TRBV12-4 and TRBJ2-4; TRBD2 matches at 15 bases. The V and J ends lost 3 bases and 3 bases, in that order; junction bases with no gene match: 9. The CDR3 has 19 amino acids. CDR3 region: CASSFGLAGGRAHKNIQYF. The DNA of the CDR3 is TGTGCCAGCAGTTTCGGACTAGCGGGAGGGCGGGCCCACAAAAACATTCAGTACTTC.

This clonotype was counted at least ten times. CDR3 residues: CASSPPGKEGNEQFF. The CDR3 bases are TGTGCCAGCAGCCCCCCGGGAAAGGAGGGCAATGAGCAGTTCTTC. This chain joins TRBV7-3 and TRBJ2-1, with D possibly being TRBD2 (6 bases). The CDR3 sequence is 15 residues long. V was clipped by 5 bases and J by 6 bases, with 17 bases between them. Germline V gene lookup returns CDR1 SGHTA and CDR2 FQGTGA.

This clonotype occurred many times. The CDR3: CASSLLRKNTEAFF. The DNA of the CDR3 is TGTGCCAGCAGCTTACTGCGTAAGAACACTGAAGCTTTCTTT. The V gene is TRBV7-9, the J gene TRBJ1-1, with D uncertain. From germline, CDR1 is SEHNR and CDR2 FQNEAQ (reference sequence). V was shortened by 2 bases and J by 1 base, with 8 bases between the two germline ends. This CDR3 is built from 14 residues.

This chain connects TRBV11-2 to TRBJ2-1, with D perhaps matching TRBD2 (6 bases). Germline V gene lookup returns CDR1 SGHAT and CDR2 FQNNGV. This CDR3 has 18 amino acids. Trimming removed 2 bases at V and 2 bases at J, with 19 bases between. CDR3 sequence reads: CASSLLFSGGGTYNEQFF. CDR3 nucleotide sequence: TGTGCCAGCAGCTTACTATTTAGCGGTGGGGGGACCTACAATGAGCAGTTCTTC.

This clonotype has more than one count but fewer than ten. The chain has TRBV28 and TRBJ1-4, with D unresolved. The CDR3 runs 12 residues. V lost 7 bases, J lost 5 bases, and 8 bases lay in between. The germline V gene encodes CDR1 MDHEN and CDR2 SYDVKM. CDR3 DNA sequence: TGTGCCAGCAAGGAGGGAAATGAAAAACTGTTTTTT. It is translated as CASKEGNEKLFF.

Notes on this clonotype: The junction differs from germline at one of its ends, possibly a read error. The chain carries TRBV4-1 and TRBJ2-3; the match to TRBD2 covers 8 bases. CDR1 MGHRA and CDR2 YSYEKL come from the germline V gene. The CDR3 is made up of 16 amino acids. CDR3 region: CASSQGSGGLTDTQYF. DNA of the CDR3: TGCGCCAGCAGTCAAGGCAGCGGGGGACTGACAGATACGCAGTATTTT.

There are a few counts of this clonotype. The V and J genes are TRBV7-9 and TRBJ2-3; 11 bases are shared with TRBD2. V gave up 5 bases and J gave up 10 bases; unmatched junction bases: 2. CDR1 is SEHNR and CDR2 is FQNEAQ in the germline V gene (reference sequence). This CDR3 spans 12 amino acids. The DNA for the CDR3 is TGTGCCAGCAGCATTAGCGGGAGGGCGCAGTATTTT. Translation gives CASSISGRAQYF.

The chain joins TRBV13 to TRBJ2-1; TRBD1 matches 8 bases. The CDR3 length is 14 residues. Trimming removed 5 bases from V and 6 bases from J; junction bases left unmatched: 6. In germline, CDR1 is PRHDT, CDR2 FYEKMQ (reference sequence). The chain's CDR3 is CASSIETGGNEQFF. In DNA form, the CDR3 reads TGTGCCAGCAGCATAGAAACAGGGGGCAATGAGCAGTTCTTC.

In its sample, this clonotype was seen many times. This chain joins TRBV19 and TRBJ2-5; D may be TRBD2 (7 bases). V was clipped by 5 bases and J by 5 bases, with 18 bases between them. This CDR3 spans 15 amino acids. Per germline, CDR1 LNHDA and CDR2 SQIVND (reference sequence). The CDR3 bases are TGTGCCAGTAGTTCCCCCCGCGGGGGCCAGGAGACCCAGTACTTC. This gives the protein CASSSPRGGQETQYF.

This clonotype was counted between two and nine times. The chain joins TRBV20-1 to TRBJ2-1; 11 bases align to TRBD2. V lost 1 base, J lost 2 bases, and 13 bases stayed unmatched. This CDR3 region has 19 residues. The germline V gene has CDR1 DFQATT and CDR2 SNEGSKA (reference sequence). The chain's CDR3 is CSARVTSGTLRLTYNEQFF. The CDR3, as DNA: TGCAGTGCTAGAGTGACTAGCGGGACCTTACGACTTACCTACAATGAGCAGTTCTTC.

The chain carries TRBV29-1 and TRBJ2-2; D might be TRBD1 (5 bases). Germline CDR1 is SQVTM and CDR2 is ANQGSEA. The CDR3 contains 16 residues. Trimming pared 3 bases from V and 3 bases from J, leaving 17 bases between. DNA for the CDR3: TGCAGCGTTGATTCCCCCGGTGGGGCCCACACCGGGGAGCTGTTTTTT. Translating it yields CSVDSPGGAHTGELFF.

This clonotype has a count of ten or more. The chain couples TRBV12-3 or TRBV12-4 to TRBJ1-5; unclear D gene. The CDR3 is 14 amino acids. The germline V and J ends were trimmed by 4 bases and 4 bases, with 11 bases remaining between them. This CDR3 is CASSYRLGNQPQHF. As DNA, the CDR3 is TGTGCCAGCAGTTACAGACTGGGTAATCAGCCCCAGCATTTT.

This clonotype was counted many times. This sequence joins TRBV12-3 or TRBV12-4 and TRBJ2-6, with D hard to call. V gave up 3 bases and J gave up 3 bases, with 3 bases separating them. This CDR3 region has 13 residues. The CDR3 coding sequence is TGTGCCAGCAGTTTGTTTGGGGCCAACGTCCTGACTTTC. It is translated as CASSLFGANVLTF.

The chain combines TRBV10-2 with TRBJ2-2; TRBD1 matches 9 bases. V lost 6 bases to trimming and J lost 5 bases; unmatched junction nucleotides: 10. The CDR3 has 16 residues. Germline CDR1 is WSHSY and CDR2 is SAAADI. CDR3 DNA: TGCGCCAGCAGGGGACTGAACAGGGGGCGGACCGGGGAGCTGTTTTTT. Amino acid sequence: CASRGLNRGRTGELFF.

This clonotype occurred a few times. The CDR3 spells CASSLEYRNTEAFF. The CDR3 coding sequence is TGTGCCAGCAGCTTAGAGTACAGGAACACTGAAGCTTTCTTT. V gene TRBV7-9 combines with J gene TRBJ1-1; the D is unclear. V was pared by 1 base and J by 1 base, with 7 bases between. Germline-derived CDR1 and CDR2 are SEHNR and FQNEAQ (reference sequence). The CDR3 is made up of 14 amino acids.

V is TRBV14 and J is TRBJ2-3; no clear D gene. Germline values: CDR1 SGHDN, CDR2 FVKESK. The CDR3 runs 13 residues. V lost 1 base and J lost 7, with 9 bases in between. This CDR3 reads CASSQVLGNTQYF. CDR3 sequence (DNA): TGTGCCAGCAGCCAAGTGTTAGGGAATACGCAGTATTTT.

The chain is built from TRBV20-1 and TRBJ2-3, with a tentative D call TRBD1 (6 bases). V was pared by 3 bases and J by 2 bases, with 21 bases between. From germline, CDR1 is DFQATT and CDR2 SNEGSKA (reference sequence). There are 17 residues in the CDR3. Here the CDR3 DNA reads TGCAGTGCTAGGGTCCCCAGACAAGGGGGTGTCACAGATACGCAGTATTTT. Translated, it gives CSARVPRQGGVTDTQYF.

This clonotype was seen only a few times. The CDR3 DNA follows: TGTGCCACCAGTGAGAGTAGCGGGACCTTCACAGATACGCAGTATTTT. Encoded protein: CATSESSGTFTDTQYF. V gene TRBV24-1 combines with J gene TRBJ2-3; TRBD2 matches 8 bases. CDR3 size: 16 residues. The ends lost 4 bases at V and 2 bases at J; junction bases unmatched: 7. CDR1 and CDR2 from the germline V gene are KGHDR and SFDVKD.

The chain uses TRBV24-1 and TRBJ2-2; 8 bases map to TRBD1. CDR1 and CDR2 (germline): KGHDR, SFDVKD. The junction had 6 bases not matched to a gene; V was cut back by 6 bases and J by 4 bases. The CDR3 contains 15 residues. The CDR3 DNA sequence: TGTGCCACCAGTCGGTCGCAGGGGGCCACCGGGGAGCTGTTTTTT. Protein sequence: CATSRSQGATGELFF.

V and J are TRBV24-1 and TRBJ2-1; a weak D match, TRBD2 (6 bases). Germline V gene lookup returns CDR1 KGHDR and CDR2 SFDVKD. V was shortened by 4 bases and J by 0 bases, with 24 bases between the two germline ends. The CDR3 has 20 residues. In DNA form, the CDR3 reads TGTGCCACCAGTGAGCGGGGTGGGCTAGCGAAAAGGAGCTCCTACAATGAGCAGTTCTTC. Protein sequence: CATSERGGLAKRSSYNEQFF.

The gene calls are TRBV28 and TRBJ2-7; 14 nucleotides align to TRBD2. This CDR3 region has 15 residues. Germline trimming cut 7 bases from V and 2 bases from J; bases unmatched to any gene: 4. CDR1 is MDHEN, CDR2 SYDVKM, per germline. The CDR3 loop reads CASTQGLAGAYEQYF. DNA for the CDR3: TGTGCCAGCACCCAGGGACTAGCGGGAGCCTACGAGCAGTACTTC.

The rearrangement links TRBV12-3 or TRBV12-4 to TRBJ2-6; D is ambiguous. V was clipped by 2 bases and J by 2 bases, with 7 bases between them. The CDR3 sequence is 15 residues long. CDR3 amino acids: CASSLYRAGANVLTF. CDR3 DNA: TGTGCCAGCAGTTTATATAGGGCTGGGGCCAACGTCCTGACTTTC.

This clonotype came up a few times. The chain employs TRBV6-5 and TRBJ1-4; 7 nucleotides match TRBD1. The CDR3 contains 15 residues. From germline, CDR1 is MNHEY and CDR2 SVGAGI. J was trimmed by 5 bases and V by 7 bases; bases with no gene match: 10. CDR3 bases: TGTGCCAGCAAAGGGGGCCACGGGCACAATGAAAAACTGTTTTTT. Protein sequence: CASKGGHGHNEKLFF.

The chain carries TRBV7-3 and TRBJ2-7, with D hard to call. V lost 2 bases to trimming and J lost 9 bases, with 14 bases between them. The CDR3 sequence is 13 residues long. Germline values: CDR1 SGHTA, CDR2 FQGTGA. The CDR3 coding sequence is TGTGCCAGCAGCTTACTCAGGATGAGGCGGCAGTACTTC. This translates into CASSLLRMRRQYF.